The 22 T cell receptor beta chains given below trace back to one sample, sequenced in a study of cytomegalovirus exposure and HLA in healthy donors. The repertoire was sequenced with immunoSEQ multiplex PCR; TCRdb's copy has only in-frame clones and lacks some. This table holds about 58,000 clones, more than 90% found once. The sequencing input was PBMCs. These receptors originate from a man aged 18-30 years in good health and CMV-seronegative.

This clone was recorded only once. V is TRBV30 and J is TRBJ1-2; the D gene is possibly TRBD1 (6 bases). The CDR3 runs 14 residues. Germline-derived CDR1 and CDR2 are GTSNPN and SVGIG (reference sequence). V was pared by 0 bases and J by 2 bases, with 10 bases between. In DNA form, the CDR3 reads TGTGCCTGGAGTGTACTAGGGACAAACTATGGCTACACCTTC. Its translation: CAWSVLGTNYGYTF.

The genes are TRBV14 and TRBJ2-5, with TRBD1 identical over 8 bases. V trimming: 0 bases; J trimming: 5 bases; junction bases outside the gene matches: 8. This CDR3 region has 16 residues. Per germline, CDR1 SGHDN and CDR2 FVKESK. The CDR3: CASSQDWAGGVETQYF. CDR3 DNA sequence: TGTGCCAGCAGCCAAGATTGGGCAGGGGGCGTGGAGACCCAGTACTTC. Variable domain in full (rest from reference TRBV14 and TRBJ2-5): EAGVTQFPSHSVIEKGQTVTLRCDPISGHDNLYWYRRVMGKEIKFLLHFVKESKQDESGMPNNRFLAERTGGTYSTLKVQPAELEDSGVYFCASSQDWAGGVETQYFGPGTRLLVL.

The gene calls are TRBV27 and TRBJ2-7; tentative D call: TRBD2 (6 bases). Germline CDR1 is MNHEY and CDR2 is SMNVEV (reference sequence). Trimming shortened V by 6 bases and J by 5 bases, and 17 bases separated the two germline ends. This CDR3 spans 14 amino acids. The CDR3 sequence: CASSLGGEPHEQYF. The DNA of the CDR3 is TGTGCCAGCAGCCTGGGCGGGGAGCCCCACGAGCAGTACTTC.

The chain couples TRBV10-3 to TRBJ2-2, with 9 bases that match TRBD2. V shed 3 bases, J shed 0 bases, and the junction held 8 bases outside the gene matches. Germline CDR1 reads ENHRY; CDR2 reads SYGVKD. The CDR3 sequence is 18 residues long. The CDR3 reads CAISEYGASGTNTGELFF. CDR3 nucleotides: TGTGCCATCAGTGAATATGGGGCTAGCGGGACGAACACCGGGGAGCTGTTTTTT.

This sequence joins TRBV10-3 and TRBJ2-1; the match to TRBD2 covers 13 bases. The trim removed 2 bases at V and 5 bases at J, leaving 3 bases unmatched. In germline, CDR1 is ENHRY, CDR2 SYGVKD. CDR3 length: 16 amino acids. CDR3 sequence (DNA): TGTGCCATCAGTGAGGGGGGGACTAGCGGGAACAATGAGCAGTTCTTC. Translated: CAISEGGTSGNNEQFF.

The CDR3 is CSVSDSGNTIYF. The CDR3 region has the DNA TGCAGCGTCTCGGACAGTGGAAACACCATATATTTT. The chain is built from TRBV29-1 and TRBJ1-3, with TRBD1 as a possible D gene (6 bases). This CDR3 region has 12 residues. V gave up 6 bases and J gave up 3 bases, with 9 bases separating them. Per germline, CDR1 SQVTM and CDR2 ANQGSEA.

The chain combines TRBV30 with TRBJ1-1, with 9 bases lining up with TRBD1. V lost 4 bases, J lost 0 bases, and 15 bases stayed unmatched. The V gene's germline CDR1 is GTSNPN and CDR2 SVGIG (reference sequence). This CDR3 is built from 18 residues. DNA of the CDR3: TGTGCCTGGAACACTGCAGGACAGGGGCTAGACATGAACACTGAAGCTTTCTTT. Translated: CAWNTAGQGLDMNTEAFF.

The rearrangement joins TRBV27 to TRBJ2-3; D unclear. The CDR3 extends over 14 amino acids. The V gene lost 2 bases and the J gene lost 4 bases, with 10 bases spanning the gap. Germline loops: CDR1 MNHEY, CDR2 SMNVEV (reference sequence). The CDR3 sequence: CASSLRAPSDTQYF. The CDR3 DNA is TGTGCCAGCAGTTTAAGAGCGCCTTCAGATACGCAGTATTTT.

This sequence joins TRBV2 and TRBJ2-1, with D possibly being TRBD2 (5 bases). CDR3 size: 13 residues. V was shortened by 6 bases and J by 5 bases, with 11 bases between the two germline ends. Germline values: CDR1 SNHLY, CDR2 FYNNEI. The CDR3 DNA reads TGTGCCAGCAGGGACTCCCAGAACAATGAGCAGTTCTTC. Amino acids: CASRDSQNNEQFF.

V usage is TRBV6-5 and J usage is TRBJ2-2; D not certain. Germline assignment: CDR1 MNHEY and CDR2 SVGAGI. Trimming pared 6 bases from V and 7 bases from J, leaving 9 bases between. The CDR3 spans 12 residues. CDR3 protein: CASRSPSGELFF. The CDR3 coding sequence is TGTGCCAGCAGATCCCCTAGCGGGGAGCTGTTTTTT.

The V gene is TRBV27, the J gene TRBJ2-7; D call uncertain. V lost 2 bases and J lost 0, with 5 bases in between. Germline CDR1 and CDR2: MNHEY and SMNVEV (reference sequence). The CDR3 has 13 amino acids. In DNA form, the CDR3 reads TGTGCCAGCAGTTTAAAGCTCTCCTACGAGCAGTACTTC. Its protein is CASSLKLSYEQYF.

The J gene is TRBJ2-3, the V gene TRBV7-8; D is perhaps TRBD2 (6 bases). The V gene lost 8 bases and the J gene lost 6 bases, with 18 bases spanning the gap. The CDR3 has 14 amino acids. CDR1 is SGHVS and CDR2 is FQNEAQ in the germline V gene. The CDR3 region has the DNA TGTGCCAGCTTGGGTTCGGGAGTCGGCGATACGCAGTATTTT. Translated: CASLGSGVGDTQYF. The complete variable domain, with remaining parts taken from reference TRBV7-8 and TRBJ2-3, reads GAGVSQSPRYKVAKRGQDVALRCDPISGHVSLFWYQQALGQGPEFLTYFQNEAQLDKSGLPSDRFFAERPEGSVSTLKIQRTQQEDSAVYLCASLGSGVGDTQYFGPGTRLTVL.

V gene TRBV7-2 combines with J gene TRBJ2-3, with TRBD2 as a possible D gene (6 bases). Trimming took off 5 bases at V and 6 bases at J, with 18 bases between the two ends. This CDR3 region has 15 residues. Germline values: CDR1 SGHTA, CDR2 FQGNSA. Written as DNA, the CDR3 is TGTGCCAGCAGCCTTCAGGAGGGGCCCTCGGATACGCAGTATTTT. Translating it yields CASSLQEGPSDTQYF.

This chain links TRBV6-5 with TRBJ2-1, with 7 nucleotides matching TRBD1. Per the germline V gene, CDR1 is MNHEY and CDR2 is SVGAGI. This CDR3 has 11 amino acids. V gave up 8 bases and J gave up 6 bases; unmatched junction bases: 1. CDR3 loop: CASDRANEQFF. The CDR3 DNA is TGTGCCAGCGACAGGGCCAATGAGCAGTTCTTC.

The V and J genes are TRBV28 and TRBJ1-2, with TRBD1 identical over 7 bases. The CDR3 runs to 15 residues. V lost 6 bases to trimming and J lost 4 bases; unmatched junction nucleotides: 11. Germline lookup yields CDR1 MDHEN and CDR2 SYDVKM. The CDR3 region is CASSPTDRVSYGYTF. The CDR3 region has the DNA TGTGCCAGCAGCCCCACAGACAGGGTGAGCTATGGCTACACCTTC.

V usage is TRBV27 and J usage is TRBJ1-3; no clear D. Germline V lookup: CDR1 MNHEY, CDR2 SMNVEV (reference sequence). The CDR3 has 13 amino acids. The ends were cut back, 8 bases at V and 0 bases at J, with 8 bases in the middle. The CDR3 DNA sequence: TGTGCCAGCGCGCCGCTCTCTGGAAACACCATATATTTT. It is translated as CASAPLSGNTIYF.

CDR3 amino acids: CAISEADRVEQYF. CDR3 DNA: TGTGCCATCAGTGAGGCGGACAGGGTCGAGCAGTACTTC. The chain combines TRBV10-3 with TRBJ2-7, with 8 bases aligning to TRBD1. V was clipped by 2 bases and J by 6 bases; unmatched bases: 3. Germline CDR1 is ENHRY and CDR2 is SYGVKD. This CDR3 comprises 13 residues.

The chain uses TRBV19 and TRBJ2-1, with a tentative D call TRBD2 (6 bases). The germline gives CDR1 LNHDA, CDR2 SQIVND (reference sequence). The CDR3 totals 14 residues. V dropped 3 bases and J dropped 7 bases, with 13 bases sitting between them. Here the CDR3 DNA reads TGTGCCAGTAGTATTGTACTAGCAGTTAATGAGCAGTTCTTC. Its translation: CASSIVLAVNEQFF.

The V call is TRBV27, the J call TRBJ1-4, with TRBD1 matching 8 bases. Germline-derived CDR1 and CDR2 are MNHEY and SMNVEV (reference sequence). V was clipped by 9 bases and J by 7 bases; unmatched bases: 10. The CDR3 loop spans 14 amino acids. CDR3 nucleotide sequence: TGTGCCAGTGGGGGGCAGGGGGCTGGTGAAAAACTGTTTTTT. Translating gives CASGGQGAGEKLFF. The full variable domain, in which reference TRBV27 and TRBJ1-4 provide the parts outside the CDR3, is EAQVTQNPRYLITVTGKKLTVTCSQNMNHEYMSWYRQDPGLGLRQIYYSMNVEVTDKGDVPEGYKVSRKEKRNFPLILESPSPNQTSLYFCASGGQGAGEKLFFGSGTQLSVL.

Written as DNA, the CDR3 is TGCGCCAGCGGAAAACGAGCGGTAGCGTACAATGAGCAGTTCTTC. Encoded protein: CASGKRAVAYNEQFF. This sequence joins TRBV5-1 and TRBJ2-1, with a tentative D call TRBD2 (5 bases). This CDR3 spans 15 amino acids. CDR1 is SGHRS and CDR2 is YFSETQ in the germline V gene. The V and J ends lost 7 bases and 4 bases respectively, with 18 bases between them.

The chain employs TRBV6-1 and TRBJ1-1; 7 nucleotides agree with TRBD1. The CDR3 runs to 14 residues. With 11 bases clipped from V and 1 base from J, the junction kept 10 bases outside the gene matches. Germline values: CDR1 MNHNS, CDR2 SASEGT. DNA for the CDR3: TGTGCCCTTACGACAGGGTATGGGAACACTGAAGCTTTCTTT. Its translation is CALTTGYGNTEAFF.

This clone appeared once. The chain recombines TRBV11-3 with TRBJ2-1; D is possibly TRBD2 (5 bases). The V end was cut by 3 bases, the J end by 5 bases, with 8 bases between. The CDR3 length is 13 residues. Germline V gives CDR1 SGHNT, CDR2 YENEEA. As DNA, the CDR3 is TGTGCCAGCAGCTTTACGGAGGACAATGAGCAGTTCTTC. Residues: CASSFTEDNEQFF.